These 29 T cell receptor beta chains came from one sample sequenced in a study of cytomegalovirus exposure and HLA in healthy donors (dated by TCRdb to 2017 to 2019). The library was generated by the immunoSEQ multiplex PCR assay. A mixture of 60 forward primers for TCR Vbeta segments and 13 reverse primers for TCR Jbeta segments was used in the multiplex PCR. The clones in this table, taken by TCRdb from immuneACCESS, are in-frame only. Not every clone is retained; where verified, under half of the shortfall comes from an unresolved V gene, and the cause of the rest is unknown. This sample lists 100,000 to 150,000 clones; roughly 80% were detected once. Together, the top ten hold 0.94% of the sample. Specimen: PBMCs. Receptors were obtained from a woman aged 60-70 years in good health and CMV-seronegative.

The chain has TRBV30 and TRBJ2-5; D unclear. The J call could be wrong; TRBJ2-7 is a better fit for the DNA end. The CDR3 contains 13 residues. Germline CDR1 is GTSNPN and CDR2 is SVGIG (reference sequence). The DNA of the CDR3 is TGTGCCTGGAGTAAAGGCGGTCCCTACGAGCAGTACTTC. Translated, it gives CAWSKGGPYEQYF.

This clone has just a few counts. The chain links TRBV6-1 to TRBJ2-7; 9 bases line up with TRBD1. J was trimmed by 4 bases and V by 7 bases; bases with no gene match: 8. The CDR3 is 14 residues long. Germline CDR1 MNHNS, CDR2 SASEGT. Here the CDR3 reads CASTPGTGIYEQYF. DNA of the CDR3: TGTGCCAGCACCCCCGGGACAGGGATTTACGAGCAGTACTTC.

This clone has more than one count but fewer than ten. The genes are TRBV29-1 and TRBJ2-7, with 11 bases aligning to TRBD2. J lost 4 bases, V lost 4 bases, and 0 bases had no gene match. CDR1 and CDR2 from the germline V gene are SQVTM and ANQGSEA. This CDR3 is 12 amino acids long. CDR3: CSVGTSGYEQYF. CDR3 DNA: TGCAGCGTTGGGACTAGCGGGTACGAGCAGTACTTC.

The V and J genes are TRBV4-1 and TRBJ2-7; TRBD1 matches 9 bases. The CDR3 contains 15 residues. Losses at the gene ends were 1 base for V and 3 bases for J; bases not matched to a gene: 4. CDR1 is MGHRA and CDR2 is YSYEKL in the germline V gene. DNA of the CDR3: TGCGCCAGCAGCCAAGCCGGGACAGGGATCTACGAGCAGTACTTC. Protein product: CASSQAGTGIYEQYF.

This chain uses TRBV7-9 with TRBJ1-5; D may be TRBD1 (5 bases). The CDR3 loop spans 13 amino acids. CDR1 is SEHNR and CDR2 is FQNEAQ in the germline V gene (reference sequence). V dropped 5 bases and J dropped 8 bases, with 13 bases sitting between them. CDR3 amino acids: CASSDGGREPQHF. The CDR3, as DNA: TGTGCCAGCAGCGACGGGGGTAGAGAGCCCCAGCATTTT.

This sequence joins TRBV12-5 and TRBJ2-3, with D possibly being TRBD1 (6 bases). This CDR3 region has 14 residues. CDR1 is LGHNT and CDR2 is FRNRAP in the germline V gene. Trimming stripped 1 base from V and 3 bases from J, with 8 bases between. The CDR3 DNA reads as TGTGCTAGTGGTTTGGGTACAGGGACAGATACGCAGTATTTT. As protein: CASGLGTGTDTQYF.

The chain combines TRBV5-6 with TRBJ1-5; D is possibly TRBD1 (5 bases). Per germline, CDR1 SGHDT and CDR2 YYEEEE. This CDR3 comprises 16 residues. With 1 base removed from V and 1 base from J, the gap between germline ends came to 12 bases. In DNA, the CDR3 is TGTGCCAGCAGCTTGTATCGGGCAGGGAGCAATCAGCCCCAGCATTTT. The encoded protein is CASSLYRAGSNQPQHF.

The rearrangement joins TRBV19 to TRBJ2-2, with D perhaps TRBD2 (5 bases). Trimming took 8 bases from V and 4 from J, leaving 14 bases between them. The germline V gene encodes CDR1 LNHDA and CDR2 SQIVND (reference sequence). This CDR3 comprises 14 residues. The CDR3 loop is CASGGRHRTGELFF. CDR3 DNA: TGTGCCAGTGGCGGGCGGCATCGCACCGGGGAGCTGTTTTTT.

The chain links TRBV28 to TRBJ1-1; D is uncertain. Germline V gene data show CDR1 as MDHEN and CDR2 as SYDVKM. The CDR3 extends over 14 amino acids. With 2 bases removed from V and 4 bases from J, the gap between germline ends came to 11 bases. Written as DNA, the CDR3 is TGTGCCAGCAGTTTAGGACTCGGTAGCACTGAAGCTTTCTTT. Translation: CASSLGLGSTEAFF.

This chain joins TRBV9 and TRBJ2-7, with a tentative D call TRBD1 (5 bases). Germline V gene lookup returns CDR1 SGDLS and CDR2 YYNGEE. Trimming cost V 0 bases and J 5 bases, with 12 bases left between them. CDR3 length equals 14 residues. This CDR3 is CASSVGAGWDEQYF. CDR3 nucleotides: TGTGCCAGCAGCGTAGGGGCAGGGTGGGACGAGCAGTACTTC.

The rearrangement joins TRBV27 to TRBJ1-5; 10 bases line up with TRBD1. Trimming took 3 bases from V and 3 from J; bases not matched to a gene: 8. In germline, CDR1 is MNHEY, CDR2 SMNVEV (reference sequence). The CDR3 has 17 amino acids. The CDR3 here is CASSFHTGTGDNQPQHF. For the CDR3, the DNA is TGTGCCAGCAGTTTTCATACCGGGACAGGGGACAATCAGCCCCAGCATTTT.

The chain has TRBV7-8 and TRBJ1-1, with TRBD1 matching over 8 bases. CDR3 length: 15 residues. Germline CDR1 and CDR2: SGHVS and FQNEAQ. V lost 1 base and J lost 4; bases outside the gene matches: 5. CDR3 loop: CASSLGATGGTEAFF. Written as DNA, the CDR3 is TGTGCCAGCAGCTTAGGAGCTACAGGGGGCACTGAAGCTTTCTTT.

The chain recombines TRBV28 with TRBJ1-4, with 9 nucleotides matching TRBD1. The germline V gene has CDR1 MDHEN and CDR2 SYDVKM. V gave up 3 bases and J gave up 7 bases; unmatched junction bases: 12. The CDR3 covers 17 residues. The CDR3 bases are TGTGCCAGCAGTTTCGCCTTGGGGGACAGGGTTGGTGAAAAACTGTTTTTT. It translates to CASSFALGDRVGEKLFF.

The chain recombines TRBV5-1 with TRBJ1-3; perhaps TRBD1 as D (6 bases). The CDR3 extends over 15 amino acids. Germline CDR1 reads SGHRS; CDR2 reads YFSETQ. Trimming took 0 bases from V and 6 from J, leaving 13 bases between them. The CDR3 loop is CASSLDGQGLNTIYF. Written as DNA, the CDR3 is TGCGCCAGCAGCTTGGACGGGCAGGGGCTAAACACCATATATTTT.

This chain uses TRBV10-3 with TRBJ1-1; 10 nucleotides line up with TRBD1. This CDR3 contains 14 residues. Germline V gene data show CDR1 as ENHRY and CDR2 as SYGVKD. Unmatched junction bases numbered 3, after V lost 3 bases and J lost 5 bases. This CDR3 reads CAISERTGGTEAFF. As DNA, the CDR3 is TGTGCCATCAGTGAAAGGACAGGGGGAACTGAAGCTTTCTTT.

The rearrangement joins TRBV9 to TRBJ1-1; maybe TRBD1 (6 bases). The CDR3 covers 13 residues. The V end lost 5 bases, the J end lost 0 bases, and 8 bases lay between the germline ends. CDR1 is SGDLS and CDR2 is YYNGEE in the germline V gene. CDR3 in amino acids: CASSTGLNTEAFF. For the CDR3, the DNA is TGTGCCAGCAGTACAGGGCTGAACACTGAAGCTTTCTTT.

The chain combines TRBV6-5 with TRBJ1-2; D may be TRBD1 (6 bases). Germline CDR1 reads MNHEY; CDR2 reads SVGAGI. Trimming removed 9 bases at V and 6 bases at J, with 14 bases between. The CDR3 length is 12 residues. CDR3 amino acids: CASARGLDGYTF. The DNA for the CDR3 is TGTGCCAGTGCGAGGGGGTTGGATGGCTACACCTTC.

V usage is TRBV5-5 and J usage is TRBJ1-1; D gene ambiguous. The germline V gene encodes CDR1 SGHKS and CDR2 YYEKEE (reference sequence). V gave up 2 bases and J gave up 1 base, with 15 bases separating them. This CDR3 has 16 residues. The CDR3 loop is CASSLRRDLGNTEAFF. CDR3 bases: TGTGCCAGCAGCTTACGCCGTGACCTAGGGAACACTGAAGCTTTCTTT.

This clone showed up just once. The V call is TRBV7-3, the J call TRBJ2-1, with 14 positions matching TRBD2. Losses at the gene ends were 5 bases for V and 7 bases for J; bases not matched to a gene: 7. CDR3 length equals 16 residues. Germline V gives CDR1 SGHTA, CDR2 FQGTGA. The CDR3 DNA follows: TGTGCCAGCAGCCTGGGGACTAGCGGGGGTGGAAATGAGCAGTTCTTC. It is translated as CASSLGTSGGGNEQFF.

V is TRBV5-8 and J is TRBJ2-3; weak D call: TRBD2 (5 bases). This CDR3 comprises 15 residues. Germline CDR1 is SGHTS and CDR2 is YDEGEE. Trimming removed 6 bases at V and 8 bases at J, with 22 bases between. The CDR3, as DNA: TGTGCCAGCACCAACGGCCAGCATAGGCGGGTTACGCAGTATTTT. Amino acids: CASTNGQHRRVTQYF.

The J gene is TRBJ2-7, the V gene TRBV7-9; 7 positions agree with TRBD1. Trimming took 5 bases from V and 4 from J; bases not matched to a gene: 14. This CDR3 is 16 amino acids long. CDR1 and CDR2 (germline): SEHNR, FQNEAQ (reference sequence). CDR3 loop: CASSPKAPTGTYEQYF. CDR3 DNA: TGTGCCAGCAGCCCAAAGGCTCCGACAGGGACGTACGAGCAGTACTTC. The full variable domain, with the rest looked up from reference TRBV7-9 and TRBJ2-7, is DTGVSQNPRHKITKRGQNVTFRCDPISEHNRLYWYRQTLGQGPEFLTYFQNEAQLEKSRLLSDRFSAERPKGSFSTLEIQRTEQGDSAMYLCASSPKAPTGTYEQYFGPGTRLTVT.

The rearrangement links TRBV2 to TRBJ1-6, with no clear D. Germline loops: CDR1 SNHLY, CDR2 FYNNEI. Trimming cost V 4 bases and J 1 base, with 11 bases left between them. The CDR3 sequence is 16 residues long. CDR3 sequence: CASSVASGSYNSPLHF. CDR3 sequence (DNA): TGTGCCAGCAGTGTCGCGTCAGGATCCTATAATTCACCCCTCCACTTT.

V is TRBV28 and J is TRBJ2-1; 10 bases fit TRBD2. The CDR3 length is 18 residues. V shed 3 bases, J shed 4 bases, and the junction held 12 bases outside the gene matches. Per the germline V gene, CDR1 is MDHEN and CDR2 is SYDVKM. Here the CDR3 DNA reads TGTGCCAGCAGTTTGGGATTTAAAGCGGGAGGGCGATACAATGAGCAGTTCTTC. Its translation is CASSLGFKAGGRYNEQFF.

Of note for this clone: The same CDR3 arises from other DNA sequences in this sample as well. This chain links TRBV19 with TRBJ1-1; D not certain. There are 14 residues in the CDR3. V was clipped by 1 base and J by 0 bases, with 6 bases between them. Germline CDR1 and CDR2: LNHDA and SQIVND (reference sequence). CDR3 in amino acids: CASSIGQLNTEAFF. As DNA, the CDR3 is TGTGCCAGTAGTATAGGGCAGTTGAACACTGAAGCTTTCTTT.

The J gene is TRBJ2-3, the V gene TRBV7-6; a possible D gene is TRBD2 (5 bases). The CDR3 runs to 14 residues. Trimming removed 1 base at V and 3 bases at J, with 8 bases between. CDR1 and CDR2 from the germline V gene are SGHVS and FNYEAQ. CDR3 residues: CASSLGGRTDTQYF. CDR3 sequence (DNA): TGTGCCAGCAGCTTAGGCGGGCGGACAGATACGCAGTATTTT.

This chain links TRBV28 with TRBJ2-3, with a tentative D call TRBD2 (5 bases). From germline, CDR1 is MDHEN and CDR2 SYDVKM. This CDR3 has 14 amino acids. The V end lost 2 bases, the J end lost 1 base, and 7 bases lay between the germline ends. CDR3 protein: CASSLPGGTDTQYF. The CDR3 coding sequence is TGTGCCAGCAGTTTACCCGGGGGCACAGATACGCAGTATTTT.

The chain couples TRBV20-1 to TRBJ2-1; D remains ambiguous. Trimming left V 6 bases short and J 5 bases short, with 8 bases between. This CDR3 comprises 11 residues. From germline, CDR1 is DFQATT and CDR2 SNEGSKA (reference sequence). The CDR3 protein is CSATSNNEQFF. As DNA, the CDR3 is TGCAGTGCCACATCGAACAATGAGCAGTTCTTC.

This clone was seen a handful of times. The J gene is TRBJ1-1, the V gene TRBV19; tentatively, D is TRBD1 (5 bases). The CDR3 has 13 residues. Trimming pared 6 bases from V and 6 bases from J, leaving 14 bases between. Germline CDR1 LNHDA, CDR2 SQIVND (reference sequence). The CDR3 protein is CASRIGRVPEAFF. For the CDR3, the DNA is TGTGCCAGTAGAATCGGCAGGGTGCCTGAAGCTTTCTTT.

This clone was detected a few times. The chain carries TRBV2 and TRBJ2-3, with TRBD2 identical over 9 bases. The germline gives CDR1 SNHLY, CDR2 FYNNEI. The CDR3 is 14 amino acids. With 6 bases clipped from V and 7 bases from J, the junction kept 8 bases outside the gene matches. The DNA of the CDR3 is TGTGCCAGCAGGGATAGCGGGAGTCCGAATACGCAGTATTTT. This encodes CASRDSGSPNTQYF.